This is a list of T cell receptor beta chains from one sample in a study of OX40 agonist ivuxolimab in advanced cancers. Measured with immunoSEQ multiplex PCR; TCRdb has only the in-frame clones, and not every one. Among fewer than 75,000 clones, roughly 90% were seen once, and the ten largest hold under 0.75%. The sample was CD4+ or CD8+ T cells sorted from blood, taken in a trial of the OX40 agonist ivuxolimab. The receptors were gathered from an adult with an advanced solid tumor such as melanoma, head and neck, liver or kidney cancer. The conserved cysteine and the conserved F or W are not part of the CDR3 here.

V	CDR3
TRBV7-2	ASSFSGRATGNEQF
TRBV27	ASSFRTGRNYGYT
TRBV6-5	ASSSLTPNTEAF
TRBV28	ASYSRAINEKLF
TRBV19	ASGTGAIYEQY
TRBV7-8	ASSSSGTSGYEQY
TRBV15	ATSRDRRRTEY
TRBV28	ASSLRVGGGY
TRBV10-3	ATDRGGHEQY
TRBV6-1	ASSLEAKNIQY
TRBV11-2	ASSLRGSTNEKLF
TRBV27	ASRYRGQETQY
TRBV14	ASSQLAGTQQF
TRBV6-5	ASRLRAGELF
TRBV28	ASRIGHYNEQF
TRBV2	ASSPHRSYNEQF
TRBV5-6	ASSQPSGSSYNEQF
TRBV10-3	AISSGLAGGGDTQY
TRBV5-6	ASSLVYGQETQY
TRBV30	AWSVQGRKLTKNIQY
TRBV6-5	ASSYREDTQY
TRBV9	ASSVEQAGIQY
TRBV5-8	ASSLFRAGGNTEAF
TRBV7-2	ASSLDSSSYNEQF
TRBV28	ASSSLPGRGSGEPQH
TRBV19	ASSIDLLGLYGYT
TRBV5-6	ASSPDGRGYGEQF
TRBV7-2	ASSLETGDYEQY
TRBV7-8	ASSLVGTDTQY
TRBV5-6	ASSQGLGAPQETQY
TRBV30	AWGRGVTQETQY
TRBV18	ASSPVGQVYEQY
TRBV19	ASSILMLQGYYGYT
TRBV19	ASRDSSGANVLT
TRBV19	ASRSTTYEQY
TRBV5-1	ASSLGRATNEKLF
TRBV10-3	AISDGSSTDTQY
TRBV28	ASSFHRDIGRGQY
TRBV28	ASSWFAGTSGANTGELF
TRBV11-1	ASSPPDRVNLYEQY
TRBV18	ASSPSQGVADTQY
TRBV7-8	ASSLEPGADTQY
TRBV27	ASSSYREGGTEAF
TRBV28	ASSLRGAYSNQPQH
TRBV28	AIGDGTGGEQY
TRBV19	ASSIGLLAGNTIY
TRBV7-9	ASSLAPLRTAANEKLF
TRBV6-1	ATQRDGSTDTQY
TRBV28	ASSSRRNQPQH
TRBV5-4	ASSEQGPYEQY
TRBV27	ASSLQSRVNTGELF
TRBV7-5	ARSWSAGGGSVEQY
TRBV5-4	ASSFEGPQGEQY
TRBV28	ASSLYGPYEQY
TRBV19	ASSMGGPRSGANVLT
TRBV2	ASREGLAGGFPDTQY
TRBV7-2	ASSSRLAGNEQF
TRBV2	ASRRLLDEQF
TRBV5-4	ASSHRSTDTQY